This TCR beta chain was identified in a study of CD8+CD57+ T cells in acquired aplastic anemia (dated by TCRdb to the late 2010s). About the study as a whole: Extracted DNA from sorted CD4+ and CD8+ cells averaged around 3.5 ug, ranging from roughly 0.2 to 30 ug. CD8+CD57+ expansion was defined as a frequency above the mean frequency observed in healthy subjects. The study at large found these results: Around 30 CD8+ CDR3 sequences were found in both patients and controls but appeared to be highly expressed in patients and within the immunodominant clones of the patients. No significant difference in CD8+ Simpson's diversity was found between patients and healthy controls (P=0.060).

V is clipped by 4 bases and J by 0 bases, and the sequence between their germline boundaries is 9 bases long. The CDR3, from cysteine to phenylalanine, totals 13 residues. Of the read, only the CDR3 DNA is kept; its 39 bases are in frame from base 1. From a lookup of the germline V gene, CDR1 and CDR2 are SQVTM and ANQGSEA. TCR beta VDJ combination and CDR3 sequence profiling used genomic DNA as the template. An Illumina HiSeq 2000 was the platform used for TCR repertoire sequencing. The published analysis was carried out like this. Repertoire assessment relied on Simpson's diversity index, CDR3 size and DJ length profiles, and TRBV/TRBJ rearrangement plots. The most abundant DNA sequence in the deep sequencing data was taken as the immunodominant clone. CDR3 amino acid sequences were screened for sharing across subjects and were compared with published repertoires and the VDJdb database. TCRdb reanalyzed the raw reads on its own, using fastp at Q25 for trimming and MiXCR for clone calling, and kept in-frame beta chains. Every CDR3 protein is listed once, alongside the most common genes and DNA of its rows. It is TCRdb's table, rather than the study itself, that gives the V and J calls and clone size. The sample table lists approximately 80,000 distinct CDR3 sequences, less than 85% of them with a count of one. The top ten clones comprise 65% to 85% of the sample.

In regard to this clonotype: This clone's antigen is unknown. Qualities for individual bases were not recorded, and no much larger clone is one base off.

Flow cytometry had shown CD8+CD57+ cell expansion in the patients selected for sequencing. Every patient had a diagnosis of severe acquired aplastic anemia based on International Study of Aplastic Anemia and Agranulocytosis and Camitta criteria. At the time blood was sampled, none of the patients had received any therapy. TCR repertoires of sorted CD4+ and CD8+ blood T cells from severe aplastic anemia patients and healthy subjects were deep-sequenced in the study. Patients were enrolled under clinicaltrials.gov protocols 00001620, 01623167, 00001397, 00071045, 00081523 and 00961064 in the USA. Ficoll-Paque density gradient centrifugation was used to isolate peripheral blood mononuclear cells. Before DNA extraction, CD4+ and CD8+ T cells were sorted with FACS or magnetic beads.

The sample taken for sequencing was sorted CD4+, CD8+, or CD8+CD57+ T cells (not recorded which) from PBMCs. The chain is encoded by TRBV29-1 joined to TRBJ1-1; the D segment could be TRBD1, given 5 matching bases. This TCR derives from a human donor with aplastic anemia. The nucleotides read TGCAGCGTTGTACGGGGGATGAACACTGAAGCTTTCTTT. It is translated as CSVVRGMNTEAFF.